These 18 T cell receptor beta chains share one sample of origin, sequenced in a study of identifying expanded T cells in peripheral blood. TCRdb keeps only in-frame clones here, not all; method: immunoSEQ multiplex PCR. The sample shows around 94,000 clones, about 87% of them seen only once. The sample taken for sequencing was blood. Every receptor here comes from a person aged 18 to 75 in good health.

The V call is TRBV5-4, the J call TRBJ1-2; 7 bases line up with TRBD1. The CDR3 is 14 amino acids. V gave up 3 bases and J gave up 2 bases; unmatched junction bases: 4. Germline values: CDR1 SGHNT, CDR2 YYREEE (reference sequence). CDR3 loop: CASSSQGGNYGYTF. DNA of the CDR3: TGTGCCAGCAGCTCCCAGGGGGGAAACTATGGCTACACCTTC. The full variable domain, its missing parts supplied by reference TRBV5-4 and TRBJ1-2, is ETGVTQSPTHLIKTRGQQVTLRCSSQSGHNTVSWYQQALGQGPQFIFQYYREEENGRGNFPPRFSGLQFPNYSSELNVNALELDDSALYLCASSSQGGNYGYTFGSGTRLTVV.

The chain couples TRBV7-2 to TRBJ2-3; unclear D gene. The CDR3 has 14 residues. V was trimmed by 8 bases and J by 2 bases, leaving 14 bases between them. From germline, CDR1 is SGHTA and CDR2 FQGNSA. CDR3 nucleotides: TGTGCCAGCCAACTGGCGCACCACACAGATACGCAGTATTTT. This translates into CASQLAHHTDTQYF.

V gene TRBV5-6 combines with J gene TRBJ2-4; a weak D match, TRBD2 (6 bases). Germline V gene sequence: CDR1 SGHDT, CDR2 YYEEEE. This CDR3 has 14 amino acids. Trimming took 3 bases from V and 8 from J, leaving 15 bases between them. In DNA form, the CDR3 reads TGTGCCAGCAGCTACCGGGACTCCCGGGACATTCAGTACTTC. Its protein product is CASSYRDSRDIQYF.

This chain links TRBV10-3 with TRBJ2-5; 15 nucleotides align to TRBD2. Germline CDR1 is ENHRY and CDR2 is SYGVKD. This CDR3 is 15 amino acids long. J lost 7 bases, V lost 4 bases, and 4 bases had no gene match. CDR3 DNA sequence: TGTGCCATCAGTGGGACTAGCGGGGGGGCTGGGACCCAGTACTTC. This encodes CAISGTSGGAGTQYF.

The genes are TRBV29-1 and TRBJ2-1; 8 bases align to TRBD2. Losses at the gene ends were 5 bases for V and 0 bases for J; bases not matched to a gene: 0. The CDR3 has 13 residues. Looked up from germline, CDR1 is SQVTM and CDR2 is ANQGSEA. The CDR3 sequence is CSVSGSSYNEQFF. Written as DNA, the CDR3 is TGCAGCGTTAGCGGGAGCTCCTACAATGAGCAGTTCTTC.

This clone was detected only once. The chain carries TRBV14 and TRBJ1-2, with D perhaps TRBD1 (6 bases). Germline V gene data show CDR1 as SGHDN and CDR2 as FVKESK. The CDR3 consists of 13 residues. V lost 4 bases and J 7 bases, leaving 13 bases between the germline ends. This CDR3 is CASSLGGLGGYTF. CDR3 nucleotides: TGTGCCAGCAGCCTGGGGGGGCTTGGTGGCTACACCTTC.

The V call is TRBV7-2, the J call TRBJ2-1; D tentatively reads TRBD1 or TRBD2 (5 bases each). This CDR3 spans 19 amino acids. Trimming left V 1 base short and J 5 bases short, with 24 bases between. Germline CDR1 reads SGHTA; CDR2 reads FQGNSA. CDR3 protein: CASSLVRQGVTSYHNEQFF. The CDR3 DNA follows: TGTGCCAGCAGCTTAGTACGGCAGGGAGTAACCTCCTATCACAATGAGCAGTTCTTC.

V and J are TRBV18 and TRBJ1-1; no clear D gene. Germline values: CDR1 KGHSH, CDR2 LQKENI. The CDR3 runs to 13 residues. The germline V and J ends were trimmed by 4 bases and 7 bases, with 13 bases remaining between them. The CDR3 coding sequence is TGTGCCAGCTCACAAAGGACGTACCATGAAGCTTTCTTT. This gives the protein CASSQRTYHEAFF.

The genes are TRBV6-9 and TRBJ1-3, with a weak D call TRBD1 (5 bases). The CDR3 is 10 residues long. V lost 10 bases to trimming and J lost 11 bases, with 12 bases between them. The germline V gene encodes CDR1 MNHGY and CDR2 SVAAGI. The CDR3 protein is CAKSGTSIYF. CDR3 DNA sequence: TGTGCCAAGTCCGGGACGTCCATATATTTT.

The gene calls are TRBV7-8 and TRBJ2-7, with D perhaps given as TRBD1 or TRBD2 (5 bases each). Trimming shortened V by 1 base and J by 2 bases, and 12 bases separated the two germline ends. The CDR3 totals 15 residues. CDR1 and CDR2 from the germline V gene are SGHVS and FQNEAQ. The CDR3 is CASSLGQGEAYEQYF. DNA of the CDR3: TGTGCCAGCAGCTTAGGGCAGGGAGAAGCCTACGAGCAGTACTTC.

This chain uses TRBV7-8 with TRBJ2-1; D unclear. This CDR3 is 12 amino acids long. Germline CDR1 and CDR2: SGHVS and FQNEAQ. Trimming stripped 2 bases from V and 5 bases from J, with 4 bases between. As DNA, the CDR3 is TGTGCCAGCAGCTTAAGAGACAATGAGCAGTTCTTC. Its translation: CASSLRDNEQFF.

The V gene is TRBV10-3, the J gene TRBJ1-2, with D unclear. Per germline, CDR1 ENHRY and CDR2 SYGVKD. The length of the CDR3 is 14 residues. V lost 5 bases and J 6 bases, leaving 16 bases between the germline ends. CDR3 amino acids: CAISLEDGWDGYTF. The CDR3 DNA sequence: TGTGCCATCAGTCTCGAGGACGGTTGGGATGGCTACACCTTC.

The chain employs TRBV7-2 and TRBJ2-5, with 7 nucleotides matching TRBD1. With V trimmed by 2 bases and J by 4 bases, 10 bases remained unmatched. Germline V gene lookup returns CDR1 SGHTA and CDR2 FQGNSA. The CDR3 is 16 amino acids. CDR3 loop: CASSLNMGQWAETQYF. As DNA, the CDR3 is TGTGCCAGCAGCTTAAACATGGGACAGTGGGCAGAGACCCAGTACTTC.

This chain joins TRBV19 and TRBJ2-3; the D gene is possibly TRBD2 (6 bases). Trimming took 6 bases from V and 4 from J, leaving 14 bases between them. Germline V gene lookup returns CDR1 LNHDA and CDR2 SQIVND (reference sequence). CDR3 size: 14 residues. The CDR3 spells CASSFRGASDTQYF. CDR3 coding DNA: TGTGCCAGTAGCTTTCGCGGGGCCTCAGATACGCAGTATTTT.

The genes are TRBV7-2 and TRBJ2-3; D remains ambiguous. The CDR3 consists of 13 residues. Germline CDR1 and CDR2: SGHTA and FQGNSA. Trimming removed 5 bases from V and 2 bases from J, with 8 bases in between. CDR3 sequence: CASSVGNTDTQYF. The CDR3 DNA is TGTGCCAGCAGCGTCGGTAACACAGATACGCAGTATTTT.

The rearrangement joins TRBV25-1 to TRBJ1-1; D is uncertain. Germline V gene sequence: CDR1 MGHDK, CDR2 SYGVNS. The CDR3 is 11 amino acids. Trimming shortened V by 6 bases and J by 6 bases, and 8 bases separated the two germline ends. The CDR3 DNA is TGTGCCAGCAGGCCGAGGGCTGAAGCTTTCTTT. This codes for CASRPRAEAFF.

The chain combines TRBV5-1 with TRBJ2-5, with TRBD1 matching 7 bases. With 0 bases clipped from V and 1 base from J, the junction kept 9 bases outside the gene matches. The CDR3 extends over 17 amino acids. Germline V gives CDR1 SGHRS, CDR2 YFSETQ. The CDR3 region is CASSLGDRAYSQETQYF. DNA for the CDR3: TGCGCCAGCAGCTTGGGTGACAGGGCTTACTCCCAAGAGACCCAGTACTTC.

This clone was recorded only once. The chain recombines TRBV5-4 with TRBJ2-1; the match to TRBD2 covers 9 bases. The junction had 17 bases not matched to a gene; V was cut back by 4 bases and J by 6 bases. CDR1 is SGHNT and CDR2 is YYREEE in the germline V gene (reference sequence). The CDR3 loop spans 18 amino acids. The CDR3: CASSHGKAGGRGINEQFF. For the CDR3, the DNA is TGTGCCAGCAGCCACGGGAAAGCGGGGGGCCGGGGGATCAATGAGCAGTTCTTC.